A single sample is the source of the 5 T cell receptor beta chains below, sequenced in a study of persistence of HIV-infected CD4 T cells. These receptors are not linked to any known antigen. Lysates of CMV-infected fibroblasts at around 9.9 ug/mL stimulated these cells. CD4+ T cells upregulating both CD40 ligand and CD69 were sorted as responding cells. The libraries were made with immunoSEQ version 4 in survey mode. Sequencing was performed with immunoSEQ multiplex PCR; in TCRdb, only in-frame clones are kept and a portion is missing. This sample has about 17,000 clones, with about 65% found just once. The sample consisted of CD4+ T cells sorted from PBMCs after approximately 19-hour stimulation, taken from a patient who received antiretroviral therapy. These receptors were obtained from an adult woman with HIV who was CMV-seropositive.

The chain combines TRBV5-4 with TRBJ2-1, with TRBD1 identical over 10 bases. CDR3 size: 14 residues. Germline V gives CDR1 SGHNT, CDR2 YYREEE (reference sequence). In DNA, the CDR3 is TGTAAACTGGGGGACAGGGGAAAGTTAAATGAGCAGTTCTTC. Amino acids: CKLGDRGKLNEQFF.

This chain links TRBV3-1 (or the pseudogene TRBV3-2) with TRBJ1-2; no clear D gene. V lost 3 bases to trimming and J lost 2 bases, with 4 bases between them. The CDR3 has 12 residues. Germline values: CDR1 LGHDT, CDR2 YNNKEL (reference sequence). CDR3 in amino acids: CASSHDNYGYTF. CDR3 in DNA: TGTGCCAGCAGCCACGACAACTATGGCTACACCTTC.

This clone came up a few times. V and J are TRBV15 and TRBJ1-5; D may be TRBD1 (5 bases). Germline V gives CDR1 LNHNV, CDR2 YYDKDF (reference sequence). The V end was cut by 0 bases, the J end by 5 bases, with 11 bases between. The CDR3 contains 15 residues. CDR3 bases: TGTGCCACCAGCAGAGATCGGGGGGACGATCAGCCCCAGCATTTT. Its translation is CATSRDRGDDQPQHF.

The CDR3 nucleotides read TGTGCCAGTTCACAGACCAGGGACGGATCACCCCTCCACTTT. Translating gives CASSQTRDGSPLHF. J is TRBJ1-6 and V is TRBV6-4, with a possible D match to TRBD1 (5 bases). The germline CDR1 and CDR2 sequences are MRHNA and SNTAGT. There are 14 residues in the CDR3. The V and J ends lost 9 bases and 10 bases respectively, with 19 bases between them.

J is TRBJ2-3 and V is TRBV9; D not resolved. The V gene's germline CDR1 is SGDLS and CDR2 YYNGEE. V dropped 2 bases and J dropped 4 bases, with 8 bases sitting between them. CDR3 length: 13 amino acids. CDR3: CASSVGQADTQYF. CDR3 nucleotides: TGTGCCAGCAGCGTCGGCCAGGCAGATACGCAGTATTTT. Together with reference TRBV9 and TRBJ2-3, the CDR3 gives the full variable domain: DSGVTQTPKHLITATGQRVTLRCSPRSGDLSVYWYQQSLDQGLQFLIQYYNGEERAKGNILERFSAQQFPDLHSELNLSSLELGDSALYFCASSVGQADTQYFGPGTRLTVL.